The present T cell receptor (beta chain) was sequenced within a study of blood T cell repertoires in COVID-19. Across the whole study: Spain, Italy and the United States supplied samples that represented acute and convalescent COVID-19. From T cells, B-cell-depleted T cells, or PBMCs came the material, which was cDNA or gDNA.

The CDR3 contains 14 residues. With 4 bases removed from V and 4 bases from J, the gap between germline ends came to 12 bases. The germline gives CDR1 LGHDT, CDR2 YNNKEL (reference sequence). In the original workflow: Amplification with reference gene primers provided the estimates of nucleated cell counts. Using immunoSEQ multiplex PCR, the repertoire was profiled, and TCRdb retains in-frame clones only, with some absent. V and J calls and clone size come straight from that table; D and trimming were deduced from the DNA. Of 65,000 to 90,000 clones in the sample, 79% were seen once. Input material: peripheral blood. This clonotype was obtained from a man in his sixties with active or convalescent COVID-19. The rearrangement uses TRBV3-1 (or the pseudogene TRBV3-2) and TRBJ2-3; D remains unclear. DNA of the CDR3: TGTGCCAGCAGCCCCCCGGTACCCTCAGATACGCAGTATTTT. Protein product: CASSPPVPSDTQYF.